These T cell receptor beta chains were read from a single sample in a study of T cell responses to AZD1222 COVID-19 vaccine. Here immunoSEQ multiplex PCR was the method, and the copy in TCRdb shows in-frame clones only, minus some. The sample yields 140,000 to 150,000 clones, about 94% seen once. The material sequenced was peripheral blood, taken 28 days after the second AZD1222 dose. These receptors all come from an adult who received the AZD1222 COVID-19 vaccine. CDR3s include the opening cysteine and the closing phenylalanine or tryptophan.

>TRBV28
CASGGQIMSEQFF
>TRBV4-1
CASSQAWVSAYEQYF
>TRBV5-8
CASSLVRGAAAGELFF
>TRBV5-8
CASSSTPGRLNQPQHF
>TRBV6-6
CASSRAHPPSLYF
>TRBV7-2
CASSPGFSPLHF
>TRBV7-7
CASSLGGPRGGELFF
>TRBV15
CATSARPGTGALAKNIQYF
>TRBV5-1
CASSLGGPGYTF
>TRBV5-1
CASSHLPGQGPNTEAFF
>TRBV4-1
CASSQERLPGLPHYGYTF
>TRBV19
CASKNPSRQGHQPQHF
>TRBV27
CASSAGGDNQPQHF
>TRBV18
CASSRSGGTNEKLFF
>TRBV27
CASSAFRNLNTEAFF
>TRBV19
CASSSTGSQLEKLFF
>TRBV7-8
CASSRGPAGYEQYF
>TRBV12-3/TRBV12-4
CASSLGGQELFF
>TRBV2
CASSDGGLGTGGFTEAFF
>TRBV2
CASMSARNTQYF
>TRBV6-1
CASSEWFATNEKLFF
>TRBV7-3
CASSLGSAYEQYF
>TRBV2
CASRTSGFTSTDTQYF
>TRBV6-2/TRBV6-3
CASSYVWRTSGWGHEQFF
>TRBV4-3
CASSRALGYNSPLHF
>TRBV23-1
CASSQRQNSGNTIYF
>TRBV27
CASRGSRALNTEAFF